These 2 T cell receptor beta chains originate from one sample sequenced in a study of siplizumab effects on memory and regulatory T cells. Clones were sequenced by immunoSEQ multiplex PCR, and TCRdb holds only the in-frame ones, with some missing. The table records about 98,000 clones, roughly nine tenths of them present only once. The material sequenced was CD4+ T cells sorted from blood. The source of these receptors is a human donor in good health.

The chain employs TRBV7-9 and TRBJ1-5, with 8 bases identical to TRBD1. CDR3 length: 14 amino acids. Trimming took 2 bases from V and 6 from J; bases not matched to a gene: 3. Germline V gene data show CDR1 as SEHNR and CDR2 as FQNEAQ (reference sequence). The CDR3 DNA sequence: TGTGCCAGCAGCTTAAAAGGGACAGGTCAGCCCCAGCATTTT. Amino acid sequence: CASSLKGTGQPQHF.

This sequence joins TRBV4-1 and TRBJ1-1, with D hard to call. Germline V lookup: CDR1 MGHRA, CDR2 YSYEKL. The CDR3 totals 13 residues. Trimming cost V 0 bases and J 0 bases, with 2 bases left between them. CDR3 amino acids: CASSQDLNTEAFF. CDR3 in DNA: TGCGCCAGCAGCCAAGACCTGAACACTGAAGCTTTCTTT.